A single TCR beta chain is shown here with its context. Its antigen is undetermined. The record originates from a study of radiotherapy plus CTLA-4 blockade in lung cancer. Study summary: Objective responses were documented in around a sixth of patients, with disease control in 31%. Study conclusions and caveats: Radiotherapy with ipilimumab was followed by blood expansion of tumor-derived clones.

TCRdb's table, derived via immunoSEQ multiplex PCR, lists solely in-frame clones and lacks some. Seen here are about 25,000 clones, over 70% observed once, and the top ten hold 3.6%. The clonotype was recovered from a human donor with non-small cell lung cancer who had stable disease on radiotherapy plus ipilimumab. Sequences were derived from peripheral blood, sampled from a patient treated with radiotherapy plus ipilimumab.

This CDR3 is CASTEGEAYEQYF. The CDR3 region has the DNA TGTGCCAGCACCGAGGGGGAAGCATACGAGCAGTACTTC. The rearrangement uses TRBV5-4 and TRBJ2-7; maybe TRBD1 (6 bases). CDR1 and CDR2 (germline): SGHNT, YYREEE (reference sequence). V shed 6 bases and J shed 4 bases, with 14 bases lying between them. The length of the CDR3 is 13 residues.